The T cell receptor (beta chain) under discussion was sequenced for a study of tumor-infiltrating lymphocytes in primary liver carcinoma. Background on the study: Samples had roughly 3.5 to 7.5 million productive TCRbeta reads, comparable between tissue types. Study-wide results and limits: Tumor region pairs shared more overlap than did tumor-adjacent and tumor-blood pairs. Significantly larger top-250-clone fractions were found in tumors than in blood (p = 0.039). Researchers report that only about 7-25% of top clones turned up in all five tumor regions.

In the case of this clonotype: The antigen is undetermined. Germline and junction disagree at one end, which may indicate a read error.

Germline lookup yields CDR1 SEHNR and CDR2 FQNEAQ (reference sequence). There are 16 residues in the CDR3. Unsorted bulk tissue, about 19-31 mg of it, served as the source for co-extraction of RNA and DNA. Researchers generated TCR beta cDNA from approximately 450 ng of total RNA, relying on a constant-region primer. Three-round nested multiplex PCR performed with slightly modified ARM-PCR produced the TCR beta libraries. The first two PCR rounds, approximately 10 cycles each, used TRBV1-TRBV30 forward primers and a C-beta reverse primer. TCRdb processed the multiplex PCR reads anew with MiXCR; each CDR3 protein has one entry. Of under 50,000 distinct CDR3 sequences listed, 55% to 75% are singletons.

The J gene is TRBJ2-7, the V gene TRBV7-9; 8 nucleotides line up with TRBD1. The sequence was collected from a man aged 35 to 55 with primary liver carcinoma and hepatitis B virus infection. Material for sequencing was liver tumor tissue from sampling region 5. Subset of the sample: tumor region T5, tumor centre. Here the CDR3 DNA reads TGTGCCAGTAGCCGTTCCGGACAGGGAGTAATCTACGAGCAGTGCTTC. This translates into CASSRSGQGVIYEQCF. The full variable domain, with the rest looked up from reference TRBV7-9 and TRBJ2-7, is DTGVSQNPRHKITKRGQNVTFRCDPISEHNRLYWYRQTLGQGPEFLTYFQNEAQLEKSRLLSDRFSAERPKGSFSTLEIQRTEQGDSAMYLCASSRSGQGVIYEQCFGPGTRLTVT.